This T cell receptor beta chain was recorded in a study of cytotoxic CD8 clonotypes in ibrutinib-treated CLL. The germline CDR1 and CDR2 sequences are SGHVS and FQNEAQ. V lost 1 base and J 4 bases, leaving 8 bases between the germline ends. This CDR3 region has 14 residues. TCRdb's copy holds only in-frame clones and misses some; the assay was immunoSEQ multiplex PCR. The profile shows 150,000 or so clones, about 80% of them singletons. This clone came up a few times. The chain uses TRBV7-8 and TRBJ2-1; D is uncertain. This receptor was identified in a human donor with chronic lymphocytic leukemia. Sample: PBMCs, taken after 24 months of ibrutinib treatment. For the CDR3, the DNA is TGTGCCAGCAGCTTAGTGAGCGTGTACAATGAGCAGTTCTTC. It encodes CASSLVSVYNEQFF. The full variable domain, its missing parts supplied by reference TRBV7-8 and TRBJ2-1, is GAGVSQSPRYKVAKRGQDVALRCDPISGHVSLFWYQQALGQGPEFLTYFQNEAQLDKSGLPSDRFFAERPEGSVSTLKIQRTQQEDSAVYLCASSLVSVYNEQFFGPGTRLTVL.